The 23 T cell receptor beta chains below were found in one sample sequenced in a study of STAT5B mutations in CD4+ large granular lymphocyte leukemia. TCRdb's table, derived via immunoSEQ multiplex PCR, lists solely in-frame clones and lacks some. The table has around 47,000 clones, more than 65% seen once; the top ten hold about 0.34%. Sequenced material: CD4+ T cells from blood buffy coats. These receptors all stem from a human donor in good health.

J is TRBJ1-5 and V is TRBV6-6; D is unclear. The germline CDR1 and CDR2 sequences are MNHNY and SVGAGI (reference sequence). V was clipped by 2 bases and J by 7 bases, with 9 bases between them. This CDR3 is built from 13 residues. The CDR3 spells CASSYGRRQPQHF. The CDR3 bases are TGTGCCAGCAGTTACGGGAGGAGACAGCCCCAGCATTTT.

This clone was detected only once. This chain uses TRBV19 with TRBJ2-1, with 7 nucleotides matching TRBD2. Germline V gene lookup returns CDR1 LNHDA and CDR2 SQIVND (reference sequence). This CDR3 is built from 20 residues. V was clipped by 3 bases and J by 2 bases; unmatched bases: 19. The CDR3 sequence: CASSIRGRSASGKTYNEQFF. The CDR3 bases are TGTGCCAGTAGTATTAGGGGTAGATCGGCTAGCGGTAAAACCTACAATGAGCAGTTCTTC.

The V and J genes are TRBV27 and TRBJ2-5; D may be TRBD1 or TRBD2 (7 bases each). V lost 4 bases, J lost 2 bases, and 17 bases lay in between. Looked up from germline, CDR1 is MNHEY and CDR2 is SMNVEV (reference sequence). CDR3 length: 16 amino acids. The DNA of the CDR3 is TGTGCCAGCAGTTCGACAGGGAGGGGGTTACAAGAGACCCAGTACTTC. Translating it yields CASSSTGRGLQETQYF.

This chain connects TRBV5-1 to TRBJ2-2; 9 bases align to TRBD1. This CDR3 has 16 amino acids. The germline V gene encodes CDR1 SGHRS and CDR2 YFSETQ. V lost 4 bases, J lost 3 bases, and 7 bases stayed unmatched. The CDR3 reads CASSPKGTGYTGELFF. The CDR3 nucleotides read TGCGCCAGCAGCCCAAAAGGGACAGGGTACACCGGGGAGCTGTTTTTT.

This clone was seen a handful of times. The rearrangement links TRBV11-2 to TRBJ2-7, with D perhaps TRBD1 (5 bases). This CDR3 has 11 amino acids. Germline V gene data show CDR1 as SGHAT and CDR2 as FQNNGV. Trimming took off 2 bases at V and 6 bases at J, with 5 bases between the two ends. This CDR3 is CASSLQGEQYF. In DNA, the CDR3 is TGTGCCAGCAGCTTACAGGGCGAGCAGTACTTC.

The chain recombines TRBV18 with TRBJ1-2; no reliable D call. The CDR3 contains 13 residues. Germline lookup yields CDR1 KGHSH and CDR2 LQKENI. The germline V and J ends were trimmed by 2 bases and 3 bases, with 7 bases remaining between them. The CDR3 protein is CASSPSIDYGYTF. CDR3 in DNA: TGTGCCAGCTCACCATCAATAGACTATGGCTACACCTTC.

The rearrangement joins TRBV19 to TRBJ2-7, with 9 bases that match TRBD1. The CDR3 is 15 amino acids. Germline loops: CDR1 LNHDA, CDR2 SQIVND (reference sequence). Trimming cost V 5 bases and J 3 bases; bases outside gene matches: 8. The CDR3 loop reads CASSAPGQGFYEQYF. CDR3 sequence (DNA): TGTGCCAGTAGTGCGCCGGGACAGGGATTCTACGAGCAGTACTTC.

The chain combines TRBV19 with TRBJ2-3; 8 bases map to TRBD1. Germline V gene lookup returns CDR1 LNHDA and CDR2 SQIVND (reference sequence). This CDR3 comprises 13 residues. V dropped 5 bases and J dropped 6; count of bases not matched to a gene: 4. CDR3 loop: CASSSTGADTQYF. The CDR3 coding sequence is TGTGCCAGTAGTTCGACAGGGGCGGATACGCAGTATTTT.

The chain employs TRBV19 and TRBJ1-5; D is uncertain. The germline gives CDR1 LNHDA, CDR2 SQIVND (reference sequence). V lost 3 bases to trimming and J lost 7 bases, with 13 bases between them. This CDR3 has 14 amino acids. The CDR3 DNA follows: TGTGCCAGTAGTATTCGTCGACTGGGGCAGCCCCAGCATTTT. This translates into CASSIRRLGQPQHF.

The V and J genes are TRBV19 and TRBJ1-4; tentative D call: TRBD1 (5 bases). V lost 5 bases, J lost 4 bases, and 14 bases lay in between. Germline CDR1 reads LNHDA; CDR2 reads SQIVND (reference sequence). This CDR3 is 15 amino acids long. CDR3 protein: CASSSPAGGNEKLFF. The CDR3 bases are TGTGCCAGTAGTTCCCCGGCCGGGGGTAATGAAAAACTGTTTTTT. The full variable domain, rest sourced from reference TRBV19 and TRBJ1-4, is DGGITQSPKYLFRKEGQNVTLSCEQNLNHDAMYWYRQDPGQGLRLIYYSQIVNDFQKGDIAEGYSVSREKKESFPLTVTSAQKNPTAFYLCASSSPAGGNEKLFFGSGTQLSVL.

In its sample, this clone was seen a few times. The chain joins TRBV6-1 to TRBJ2-1; D not certain. Germline CDR1 is MNHNS and CDR2 is SASEGT. Trimming took 1 base from V and 1 from J, leaving 8 bases between them. The CDR3 contains 15 residues. The CDR3 coding sequence is TGTGCCAGCAGTGAAGAGATAGCATCCTACAATGAGCAGTTCTTC. Its protein product is CASSEEIASYNEQFF.

The chain is built from TRBV11-1 and TRBJ2-1; 8 bases line up with TRBD2. The CDR3 is made up of 15 amino acids. The J segment lost 7 bases and the V segment lost 0 bases, leaving 5 bases of the junction unmatched. CDR1 SGHAT and CDR2 FQDESV come from the germline V gene (reference sequence). This CDR3 is CASSLASSGNNEQFF. In DNA form, the CDR3 reads TGTGCCAGCAGCTTAGCGAGTAGCGGGAATAATGAGCAGTTCTTC.

In DNA form, the CDR3 reads TGTGCCATCAGGGCGGATGAGGGGGGCTATGGCTACACCTTC. It specifies CAIRADEGGYGYTF. The V gene is TRBV10-3, the J gene TRBJ1-2, with a possible D match to TRBD1 (6 bases). Germline V lookup: CDR1 ENHRY, CDR2 SYGVKD. The length of the CDR3 is 14 residues. The ends were cut back, 6 bases at V and 4 bases at J, with 15 bases in the middle.

This chain connects TRBV4-1 to TRBJ2-7; 12 bases map to TRBD2. There are 15 residues in the CDR3. CDR1 is MGHRA and CDR2 is YSYEKL in the germline V gene. V lost 1 base and J lost 3; bases outside the gene matches: 1. This CDR3 is CASSQGTSGIYEQYF. Here the CDR3 DNA reads TGCGCCAGCAGCCAAGGGACTAGCGGGATCTACGAGCAGTACTTC.

J is TRBJ1-4 and V is TRBV2, with D possibly being TRBD1 (5 bases). Trimming cost V 7 bases and J 11 bases, with 20 bases left between them. The CDR3 has 14 amino acids. Germline CDR1 and CDR2: SNHLY and FYNNEI. The CDR3: CASNGGGSGRKLFF. In DNA, the CDR3 is TGTGCCAGCAACGGGGGGGGGAGTGGTAGGAAACTGTTTTTT.

The DNA of the CDR3 is TGTGCCAGCACCTCCGGGACAGCGGTCTCTGGGGCCAACGTCCTGACTTTC. The encoded protein is CASTSGTAVSGANVLTF. V is TRBV27 and J is TRBJ2-6; TRBD1 matches at 7 bases. The length of the CDR3 is 17 residues. Germline-derived CDR1 and CDR2 are MNHEY and SMNVEV (reference sequence). The junction had 9 bases not matched to a gene; V was cut back by 7 bases and J by 0 bases. The full variable domain, in which reference TRBV27 and TRBJ2-6 provide the parts outside the CDR3, is EAQVTQNPRYLITVTGKKLTVTCSQNMNHEYMSWYRQDPGLGLRQIYYSMNVEVTDKGDVPEGYKVSRKEKRNFPLILESPSPNQTSLYFCASTSGTAVSGANVLTFGAGSRLTVL.

The chain has TRBV6-1 and TRBJ1-1, with a possible D match to TRBD1 (5 bases). The CDR3 is 13 amino acids. The V end lost 4 bases, the J end lost 5 bases, and 11 bases lay between the germline ends. Germline loops: CDR1 MNHNS, CDR2 SASEGT. Here the CDR3 DNA reads TGTGCCAGCAGTGCAGGGAGGATGACTGAAGCTTTCTTT. It encodes CASSAGRMTEAFF.

The rearrangement uses TRBV30 and TRBJ2-2; D ambiguous. V lost 1 base to trimming and J lost 6 bases, with 3 bases between them. The CDR3 sequence is 11 residues long. CDR1 and CDR2 (germline): GTSNPN, SVGIG (reference sequence). CDR3 sequence: CAWSGAGELFF. In nucleotides, the CDR3 is TGTGCCTGGAGTGGAGCCGGGGAGCTGTTTTTT.

The CDR3 DNA sequence: TGTGCCAGCAGCTCTCCGGGACAGGGGAACTATGGCTACACCTTC. As protein: CASSSPGQGNYGYTF. V usage is TRBV5-6 and J usage is TRBJ1-2; TRBD1 aligns across 10 bases. V trimming: 3 bases; J trimming: 2 bases; junction bases outside the gene matches: 4. In germline, CDR1 is SGHDT, CDR2 YYEEEE. This CDR3 has 15 amino acids.

The rearrangement links TRBV6-5 to TRBJ2-3; D may be TRBD1 or TRBD2 (5 bases each). Trimming took 6 bases from V and 6 from J, leaving 16 bases between them. CDR1 MNHEY and CDR2 SVGAGI come from the germline V gene. The CDR3 is 14 residues long. The CDR3 spells CASSRGRGPDTQYF. As DNA, the CDR3 is TGTGCCAGCAGCCGCGGCCGGGGCCCGGATACGCAGTATTTT.

This clone was picked up one time. This sequence joins TRBV29-1 and TRBJ2-5; perhaps D is TRBD1 or TRBD2 (5 bases each). Germline values: CDR1 SQVTM, CDR2 ANQGSEA. The CDR3 consists of 12 residues. V lost 4 bases and J 5 bases, leaving 11 bases between the germline ends. This chain's CDR3 is CSVVGREETQYF. The CDR3 DNA is TGCAGCGTTGTGGGCAGGGAGGAGACCCAGTACTTC. Full variable domain (rest looked up from reference TRBV29-1 and TRBJ2-5): SAVISQKPSRDICQRGTSLTIQCQVDSQVTMMFWYRQQPGQSLTLIATANQGSEATYESGFVIDKFPISRPNLTFSTLTVSNMSPEDSSIYLCSVVGREETQYFGPGTRLLVL.

The rearrangement joins TRBV12-2 to TRBJ2-3; the D call TRBD2 from the table was never checked on the DNA. TRBV12-2 is termed a pseudogene. This CDR3 region has 15 residues. The CDR3 protein is CASRLGTSGTDTQYF. CDR3 coding DNA: TGTGCAAGTCGCTTAGGGACTAGCGGCACAGATACGCAGTATTTT.

This clone was recorded once. The V gene is TRBV7-6, the J gene TRBJ2-5; 10 nucleotides agree with TRBD1. The CDR3 is 16 residues long. The germline V gene has CDR1 SGHVS and CDR2 FNYEAQ. J was trimmed by 5 bases and V by 2 bases; bases with no gene match: 8. The CDR3 nucleotides are TGTGCCAGCAGCTTACCGGGACAGGGGATTGGGGAGACCCAGTACTTC. It translates to CASSLPGQGIGETQYF.